This TCR beta chain was observed in a study of T cell clonotyping in hematopoietic cell transplantation. Details on this clone: Its antigen is unidentified.

With 0 bases removed from V and 0 bases from J, the gap between germline ends came to 4 bases. Germline lookup yields CDR1 SGHRS and CDR2 YFSETQ. The CDR3 sequence is 13 residues long. Study conclusions and caveats: After transplant, recipient diversity fell while pathologically expanded clonotypes grew through day 180.

Clones were read by immunoSEQ multiplex PCR, and TCRdb kept only the in-frame ones, dropping some. Of more than 6,000 clones in the sample, more than 35% were seen once. The TCR sequence derives from a female patient in her 60s who had an allogeneic stem cell transplant, so the T cells may come from the graft donor. Some clones in this sample may be carry-over from other donors' samples. The sequencing used peripheral blood mononuclear cells, collected 30 days after allogeneic stem cell transplant. This chain joins TRBV5-1 and TRBJ2-7; no reliable D call. In nucleotides, the CDR3 is TGCGCCAGCAGCTTGGACGGCTCCTACGAGCAGTACTTC. It translates to CASSLDGSYEQYF.